These 27 T cell receptor beta chains came from one sample sequenced in a study of T cell responses to AZD1222 COVID-19 vaccine. Some clones are missing from TCRdb's copy, which holds only in-frame ones; the method was immunoSEQ multiplex PCR. The sample records more than 95,000 clones, more than 80% being singletons. The source was peripheral blood, collected on day 0 of AZD1222 vaccination. The receptors originated from an adult in good health.

V is TRBV18 and J is TRBJ1-1; D not certain. This CDR3 is built from 14 residues. CDR1 and CDR2 (germline): KGHSH, LQKENI. The V and J ends lost 3 bases and 0 bases respectively, with 8 bases between them. CDR3 residues: CASSPRALNTEAFF. In DNA, the CDR3 is TGTGCCAGCTCACCGAGGGCCCTGAACACTGAAGCTTTCTTT.

The chain uses TRBV15 and TRBJ1-1, with TRBD1 identical over 8 bases. CDR3 length: 15 residues. From germline, CDR1 is LNHNV and CDR2 YYDKDF (reference sequence). V was pared by 3 bases and J by 4 bases, with 7 bases of the junction left unmatched. The CDR3 loop is CATSRGTTGGTEAFF. For the CDR3, the DNA is TGTGCCACCAGCAGGGGGACTACAGGGGGCACTGAAGCTTTCTTT.

The V gene is TRBV9, the J gene TRBJ1-1, with a possible D match to TRBD1 (5 bases). The germline V gene has CDR1 SGDLS and CDR2 YYNGEE. CDR3 size: 13 residues. Trimming left V 4 bases short and J 1 base short, with 8 bases between. This CDR3 is CASSLTANTEAFF. In DNA form, the CDR3 reads TGTGCCAGCAGCCTGACAGCGAACACTGAAGCTTTCTTT.

The chain uses TRBV11-3 and TRBJ2-7; the match to TRBD1 covers 9 bases. The CDR3 covers 14 residues. The germline CDR1 and CDR2 sequences are SGHNT and YENEEA. The ends lost 5 bases at V and 0 bases at J; junction bases unmatched: 2. CDR3 sequence: CASSPTGGSYEQYF. CDR3 in DNA: TGTGCCAGCAGCCCGACAGGGGGCTCCTACGAGCAGTACTTC.

The CDR3 DNA reads TGCGCCAGCAGTGAGTCTCAGGGTTCTCAGCCCCAGCATTTT. Its protein is CASSESQGSQPQHF. The V call is TRBV10-2, the J call TRBJ1-5; a weak D match, TRBD1 (5 bases). Germline CDR1 WSHSY, CDR2 SAAADI. V was trimmed by 0 bases and J by 6 bases, leaving 9 bases between them. The CDR3 extends over 14 amino acids.

J is TRBJ1-4 and V is TRBV2; unclear D gene. Germline V lookup: CDR1 SNHLY, CDR2 FYNNEI. CDR3 length: 15 residues. With 6 bases removed from V and 0 bases from J, the gap between germline ends came to 11 bases. The CDR3 sequence: CASRKIDATNEKLFF. The CDR3 region has the DNA TGTGCCAGCAGGAAGATAGATGCAACTAATGAAAAACTGTTTTTT.

The CDR3 nucleotides read TGTGCCAGCAGCTTAAGGGGCAGCTACACTGAAGCTTTCTTT. Protein product: CASSLRGSYTEAFF. This chain connects TRBV11-2 to TRBJ1-1, with D maybe TRBD1 (5 bases). Germline V gene data show CDR1 as SGHAT and CDR2 as FQNNGV. Trimming pared 2 bases from V and 3 bases from J, leaving 10 bases between. The CDR3 length is 14 residues.

The chain recombines TRBV30 with TRBJ2-7, with D perhaps matching TRBD1 or TRBD2 (5 bases each). Germline-derived CDR1 and CDR2 are GTSNPN and SVGIG (reference sequence). The CDR3 is made up of 13 amino acids. Trimming took off 3 bases at V and 9 bases at J, with 18 bases between the two ends. The CDR3 nucleotides are TGTGCCTGGAGCTTAGGGACGGTTAAAGGGCAGTACTTC. Its protein is CAWSLGTVKGQYF. Full variable domain (remainder filled in from reference TRBV30 and TRBJ2-7): SQTIHQWPATLVQPVGSPLSLECTVEGTSNPNLYWYRQAAGRGLQLLFYSVGIGQISSEVPQNLSASRPQDRQFILSSKKLLLSDSGFYLCAWSLGTVKGQYFGPGTRLTVT.

This clone has just one count. This chain uses TRBV28 with TRBJ2-1; 9 nucleotides match TRBD1. The CDR3 totals 14 residues. V dropped 6 bases and J dropped 6; count of bases not matched to a gene: 6. CDR1 and CDR2 (germline): MDHEN, SYDVKM. The CDR3: CASRWTGARNEQFF. The CDR3 bases are TGTGCCAGCAGGTGGACAGGGGCCCGCAATGAGCAGTTCTTC.

J is TRBJ2-7 and V is TRBV28; no firm D call. The CDR3 spans 12 residues. Looked up from germline, CDR1 is MDHEN and CDR2 is SYDVKM. Trimming cost V 3 bases and J 4 bases, with 7 bases left between them. This CDR3 reads CASSLDGYEQYF. The CDR3, as DNA: TGTGCCAGCAGTTTGGACGGTTACGAGCAGTACTTC.

The chain is built from TRBV7-2 and TRBJ2-3; 7 positions agree with TRBD1. The CDR3 is 13 residues long. CDR1 is SGHTA, CDR2 FQGNSA, per germline. Losses at the gene ends were 5 bases for V and 11 bases for J; bases not matched to a gene: 10. The CDR3 here is CASSPDRAPGQYF. The DNA for the CDR3 is TGTGCCAGCAGCCCCGACAGGGCCCCGGGGCAGTATTTT. Complete variable domain (other parts from reference TRBV7-2 and TRBJ2-3): GAGVSQSPSNKVTEKGKDVELRCDPISGHTALYWYRQSLGQGLEFLIYFQGNSAPDKSGLPSDRFSAERTGGSVSTLTIQRTQQEDSAVYLCASSPDRAPGQYFGPGTRLTVL.

CDR3 DNA sequence: TGTGCCAGCAGCCAAGGGCCAGGGCGAACCCACGAGCAGTACTTC. Translated: CASSQGPGRTHEQYF. The V call is TRBV3-1 (or the pseudogene TRBV3-2), the J call TRBJ2-7, with a tentative D call TRBD1 (5 bases). Looked up from germline, CDR1 is LGHDT and CDR2 is YNNKEL (reference sequence). The germline V and J ends were trimmed by 1 base and 5 bases, with 15 bases remaining between them. The CDR3 is made up of 15 amino acids.

The chain recombines TRBV10-2 with TRBJ2-7; no reliable D call. Germline lookup yields CDR1 WSHSY and CDR2 SAAADI. V lost 7 bases and J lost 0, with 13 bases in between. The CDR3 is 14 residues long. For the CDR3, the DNA is TGCGCCAGCACAAACGCCGGGTACTCCTACGAGCAGTACTTC. Its protein product is CASTNAGYSYEQYF.

The chain recombines TRBV2 with TRBJ1-3; D may be TRBD1 (6 bases). Trimming shortened V by 6 bases and J by 2 bases, and 8 bases separated the two germline ends. This CDR3 has 13 amino acids. Germline V CDR1 and CDR2: SNHLY, FYNNEI. As DNA, the CDR3 is TGTGCCAGCAGACAGGGACCTGGAAACACCATATATTTT. It codes for CASRQGPGNTIYF.

J is TRBJ2-2 and V is TRBV7-9; D tentatively fits TRBD1 or TRBD2 (7 bases each). CDR3 length: 14 residues. From germline, CDR1 is SEHNR and CDR2 FQNEAQ (reference sequence). With 7 bases removed from V and 10 bases from J, the gap between germline ends came to 19 bases. CDR3 sequence: CASTPQGGLVELFF. In DNA, the CDR3 is TGTGCCAGCACCCCCCAGGGGGGGTTGGTGGAGCTGTTTTTT.

Written as DNA, the CDR3 is TGTGCCAGCACGGGGCTAGCGGGGGCCTACAATGAGCAGTTCTTC. Protein: CASTGLAGAYNEQFF. J is TRBJ2-1 and V is TRBV5-8, with 10 bases identical to TRBD2. Per the germline V gene, CDR1 is SGHTS and CDR2 is YDEGEE. This CDR3 has 15 amino acids. V dropped 6 bases and J dropped 2; count of bases not matched to a gene: 5. Filled out from reference TRBV5-8 and TRBJ2-1, the complete variable domain reads EAGVTQSPTHLIKTRGQQATLRCSPISGHTSVYWYQQALGLGLQFLLWYDEGEERNRGNFPPRFSGRQFPNYSSELNVNALELEDSALYLCASTGLAGAYNEQFFGPGTRLTVL.

Points on this clone: A junction end diverges from the germline sequence, so it may reflect a read error. V and J are TRBV7-7 and TRBJ2-1; the match to TRBD2 covers 11 bases. This CDR3 is 15 amino acids long. Germline V gene lookup returns CDR1 SSHAT and CDR2 FNYEAQ (reference sequence). CDR3 coding DNA: TGTGCTAGCAGCTTAGCGGGGGGGACCTACAATGAGCAGTTCTTC. Translated: CASSLAGGTYNEQFF.

The J gene is TRBJ1-1, the V gene TRBV27; tentatively, D is TRBD1 (5 bases). Germline V gene sequence: CDR1 MNHEY, CDR2 SMNVEV (reference sequence). This CDR3 is 15 amino acids long. Trimming shortened V by 0 bases and J by 1 base, and 9 bases separated the two germline ends. CDR3 loop: CASSLSPRENTEAFF. The CDR3 region has the DNA TGTGCCAGCAGTTTATCTCCCAGGGAGAACACTGAAGCTTTCTTT.

The chain joins TRBV7-2 to TRBJ2-1; a weak D match, TRBD1 (6 bases). Trimming left V 3 bases short and J 3 bases short, with 9 bases between. There are 14 residues in the CDR3. CDR1 and CDR2 (germline): SGHTA, FQGNSA. Here the CDR3 DNA reads TGTGCCAGCAGCTTGAGGGGGAACTACAATGAGCAGTTCTTC. This gives the protein CASSLRGNYNEQFF.

The V gene is TRBV6-5, the J gene TRBJ1-2; tentatively, D is TRBD1 (6 bases). CDR3 length: 15 residues. Looked up from germline, CDR1 is MNHEY and CDR2 is SVGAGI. V lost 5 bases and J 3 bases, leaving 16 bases between the germline ends. Here the CDR3 reads CASSRTTEGDYGYTF. The CDR3 nucleotides read TGTGCCAGCAGTCGTACGACTGAGGGGGACTATGGCTACACCTTC.

This clone has a handful of counts. The rearrangement links TRBV7-9 to TRBJ2-1; D call uncertain. Trimming took off 5 bases at V and 4 bases at J, with 9 bases between the two ends. CDR1 and CDR2 (germline): SEHNR, FQNEAQ (reference sequence). The CDR3 sequence is 13 residues long. This CDR3 reads CASSLETYNEQFF. The DNA for the CDR3 is TGTGCCAGCAGCCTTGAAACTTACAATGAGCAGTTCTTC.

V is TRBV5-8 and J is TRBJ1-1; no clear D. Deletions cut 4 bases from V and 4 bases from J, with 20 bases between. This CDR3 has 16 residues. Looked up from germline, CDR1 is SGHTS and CDR2 is YDEGEE. CDR3 sequence (DNA): TGTGCCAGCAGCAGTTGGGGTTTTAAGCTGAGCACTGAAGCTTTCTTT. Translating gives CASSSWGFKLSTEAFF.

This clone was seen a single time. V is TRBV30 and J is TRBJ2-5, with D hard to call. V lost 1 base to trimming and J lost 5 bases, with 5 bases between them. The CDR3 covers 11 residues. Germline CDR1 and CDR2: GTSNPN and SVGIG (reference sequence). The CDR3 nucleotides read TGTGCCTGGAGTGGACGGGAGACCCAGTACTTC. This encodes CAWSGRETQYF.

The V gene is TRBV7-2, the J gene TRBJ1-4; no definite D call. V gave up 6 bases and J gave up 0 bases, with 14 bases separating them. CDR3 length equals 16 residues. Germline CDR1 is SGHTA and CDR2 is FQGNSA. The CDR3 sequence: CASRFVAHSTNEKLFF. The DNA for the CDR3 is TGTGCCAGCAGATTCGTCGCGCACTCAACTAATGAAAAACTGTTTTTT.

The chain is built from TRBV29-1 and TRBJ1-2, with D possibly TRBD1 on 5 matching bases. The V end was cut by 0 bases, the J end by 8 bases, with 10 bases between. Germline CDR1 SQVTM, CDR2 ANQGSEA. There are 12 residues in the CDR3. CDR3 in amino acids: CSVEDRGGGYTF. CDR3 nucleotide sequence: TGCAGCGTTGAAGATAGGGGTGGAGGCTACACCTTC.

The chain couples TRBV12-5 to TRBJ2-7; maybe TRBD1 (5 bases). The CDR3 has 13 amino acids. The germline V gene has CDR1 LGHNT and CDR2 FRNRAP. V was pared by 6 bases and J by 5 bases, with 14 bases between. This CDR3 is CASGPPQGHEQYF. CDR3 bases: TGTGCTAGTGGACCCCCTCAGGGCCACGAGCAGTACTTC. Filled out from reference TRBV12-5 and TRBJ2-7, the complete variable domain reads DARVTQTPRHKVTEMGQEVTMRCQPILGHNTVFWYRQTMMQGLELLAYFRNRAPLDDSGMPKDRFSAEMPDATLATLKIQPSEPRDSAVYFCASGPPQGHEQYFGPGTRLTVT.

The J gene is TRBJ2-7, the V gene TRBV7-8, with 9 bases lining up with TRBD2. Germline lookup yields CDR1 SGHVS and CDR2 FQNEAQ. Trimming at V came to 5 bases and at J to 4 bases, leaving 6 bases not matched to a gene. The CDR3 contains 14 residues. The CDR3 sequence is CASSQRREGYEQYF. The CDR3 nucleotides are TGTGCCAGCAGCCAGAGGCGGGAGGGGTACGAGCAGTACTTC.